The clone carrying this T cell receptor (beta chain) has only one observation. The sample comes from a study of blood T cell repertoires in COVID-19. Data came from immunoSEQ multiplex PCR; TCRdb stores just in-frame clones and leaves some out. This table has over 200,000 clones, roughly four fifths appearing once. The clonotype comes from a man between 60 and 70 years old who had recovered from COVID-19. Sequenced material: PBMCs or T cells enriched from blood (not recorded which).

The CDR3 sequence: CASSQDEASGGMETQYF. CDR3 nucleotides: TGCGCCAGCAGCCAAGATGAAGCCAGCGGGGGGATGGAGACCCAGTACTTC. The chain is built from TRBV4-3 and TRBJ2-5; 9 bases fit TRBD2. There are 17 residues in the CDR3. Trimming cost V 0 bases and J 5 bases; bases outside gene matches: 10. Looked up from germline, CDR1 is LGHNA and CDR2 is YSLEER.